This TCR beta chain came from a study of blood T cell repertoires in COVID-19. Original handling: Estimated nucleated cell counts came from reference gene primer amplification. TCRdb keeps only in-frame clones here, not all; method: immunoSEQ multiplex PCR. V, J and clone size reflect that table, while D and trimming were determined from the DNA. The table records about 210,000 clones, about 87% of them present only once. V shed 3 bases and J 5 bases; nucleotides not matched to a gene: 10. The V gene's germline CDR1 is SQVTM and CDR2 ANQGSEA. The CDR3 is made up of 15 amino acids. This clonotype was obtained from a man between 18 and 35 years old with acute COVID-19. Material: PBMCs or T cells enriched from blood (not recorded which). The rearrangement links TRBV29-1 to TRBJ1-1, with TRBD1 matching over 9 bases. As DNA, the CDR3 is TGCAGCGTTGATGGGGTTTGGACAGGGGTAACTGAAGCTTTCTTT. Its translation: CSVDGVWTGVTEAFF.